This T cell receptor (beta chain) is from a study of metastatic and nonmetastatic thyroid tumors. Authors' methods: A classifier of distant metastasis in papillary thyroid cancer was built from CDR3 differences (across clinicopathological groups). From the PCR reads, TCRdb re-called clones with MiXCR. V and J calls and clone size were set by TCRdb, not the authors. The sample carries about 93,000 clones, 8% to 9.5% recorded once. All patients were untreated before thyroid surgery. Sequences were obtained from blood. The TCR was taken from a female donor with papillary thyroid cancer or a benign thyroid nodule (not recorded which). Some clones in this sample may be carry-over from other donors' samples.

The chain's CDR3 is CASSLGLAGAGADTQYF. Written as DNA, the CDR3 is TGCGCCAGCAGCTTAGGACTAGCGGGAGCGGGTGCAGATACGCAGTATTTT. The V call is TRBV5-1, the J call TRBJ2-3; TRBD2 aligns across 13 bases. The length of the CDR3 is 17 residues. Germline assignment: CDR1 SGHRS and CDR2 YFSETQ. The trim removed 2 bases at V and 4 bases at J, leaving 7 bases unmatched.